This T cell receptor (beta chain) appears in the sequencing data of a study of blood T cell repertoires in COVID-19. Study-level information: The cDNA or gDNA used as material had been derived from T cells, B-cell-depleted T cells, or PBMCs.

Germline CDR1 is SEHNR and CDR2 is FQNEAQ (reference sequence). V dropped 3 bases and J dropped 4; count of bases not matched to a gene: 9. The length of the CDR3 is 16 residues. Study processing details: Amplification of reference gene primers was used by the study to estimate nucleated cell counts. Using immunoSEQ multiplex PCR, the repertoire was profiled, and TCRdb retains in-frame clones only, with some absent. Clone size and V and J calls were adopted from that table, with D and trimming inferred from the DNA. This sample carries hundreds of thousands of clones, about 79% of them seen once, and the ten largest clones take under 3.5%. This clone was recorded only once. Participants were aged about 18 to 90 years, lived in 25 or so US areas, and enrolled virtually. All recovered Cohort 3 donors got two negative PCRs, got clearance, or saw symptom resolution.

This sequence originates from a woman aged 55-75 years who had recovered from COVID-19. The chain joins TRBV7-9 to TRBJ1-2; 9 bases agree with TRBD1. The specimen sequenced was PBMCs or T cells enriched from blood (not recorded which). CDR3 sequence (DNA): TGTGCCAGCAGCTTGCGGGACAGGGAGTGGGTCTATGGCTACACCTTC. It yields the protein CASSLRDREWVYGYTF.